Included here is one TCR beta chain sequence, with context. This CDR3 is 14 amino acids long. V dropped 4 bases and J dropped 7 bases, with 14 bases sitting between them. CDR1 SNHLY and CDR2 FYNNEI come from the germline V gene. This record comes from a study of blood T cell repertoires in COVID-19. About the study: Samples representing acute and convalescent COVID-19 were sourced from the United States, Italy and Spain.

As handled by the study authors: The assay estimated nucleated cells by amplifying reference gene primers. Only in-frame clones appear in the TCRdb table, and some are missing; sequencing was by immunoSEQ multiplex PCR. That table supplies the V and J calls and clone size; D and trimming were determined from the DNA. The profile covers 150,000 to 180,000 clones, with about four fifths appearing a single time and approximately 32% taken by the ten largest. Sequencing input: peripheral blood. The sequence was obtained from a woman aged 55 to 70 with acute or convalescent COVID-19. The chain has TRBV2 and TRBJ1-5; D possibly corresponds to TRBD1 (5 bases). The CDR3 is CASSAQGDSQPQHF. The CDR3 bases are TGTGCCAGCAGTGCCCAGGGTGACAGCCAGCCCCAGCATTTT. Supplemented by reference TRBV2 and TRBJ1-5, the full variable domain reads EPEVTQTPSHQVTQMGQEVILRCVPISNHLYFYWYRQILGQKVEFLVSFYNNEISEKSEIFDDQFSVERPDGSNFTLKIRSTKLEDSAMYFCASSAQGDSQPQHFGDGTRLSIL.